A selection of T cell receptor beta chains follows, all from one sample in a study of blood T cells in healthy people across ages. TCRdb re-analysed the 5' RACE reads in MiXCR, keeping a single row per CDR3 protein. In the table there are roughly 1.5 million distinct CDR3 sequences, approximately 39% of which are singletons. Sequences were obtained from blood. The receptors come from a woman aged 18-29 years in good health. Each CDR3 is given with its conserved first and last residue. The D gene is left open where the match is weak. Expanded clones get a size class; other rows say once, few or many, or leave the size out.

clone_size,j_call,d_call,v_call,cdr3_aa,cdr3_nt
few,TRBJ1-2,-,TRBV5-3,CARSPGDPPNYGYTF,TGTGCCAGAAGCCCGGGAGACCCGCCGAACTATGGCTACACCTTC
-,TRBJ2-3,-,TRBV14,CASSQVGGTYTQYF,TGTGCCAGCAGCCAAGTAGGCGGGACATATACGCAGTATTTT
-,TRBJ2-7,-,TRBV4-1,CASNQEPGGSYEQYF,TGCGCCAGCAACCAAGAACCAGGGGGGTCCTACGAGCAGTACTTC
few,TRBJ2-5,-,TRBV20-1,CSARNRRDQETQYF,TGCAGTGCTAGAAATAGGAGGGACCAAGAGACCCAGTACTTC
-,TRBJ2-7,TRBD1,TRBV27,CASSSITAGTGASYEQYF,TGTGCCAGCAGTTCAATCACGGCCGGGACAGGGGCATCCTACGAGCAGTACTTC
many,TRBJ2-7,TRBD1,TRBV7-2,CASSSRTGAYEQYF,TGTGCCAGCAGCTCGAGGACAGGGGCCTACGAGCAGTACTTC
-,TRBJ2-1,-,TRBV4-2,CASSHGTYSHNEQFF,TGTGCCAGCAGCCATGGTACTTACAGCCACAATGAGCAGTTCTTC
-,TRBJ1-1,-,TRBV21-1,CASYLRALNTEAFF,TGTGCCAGCTACTTGCGAGCCCTGAACACTGAAGCTTTCTTT
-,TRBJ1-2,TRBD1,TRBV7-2,CASSLEPGGSYGYTF,TGTGCCAGCAGCTTAGAGCCAGGGGGCAGCTATGGCTACACCTTC
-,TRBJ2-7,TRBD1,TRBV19,CASSTGGETEEQYF,TGTGCCAGTAGCACAGGGGGCGAAACGGAAGAGCAGTACTTC